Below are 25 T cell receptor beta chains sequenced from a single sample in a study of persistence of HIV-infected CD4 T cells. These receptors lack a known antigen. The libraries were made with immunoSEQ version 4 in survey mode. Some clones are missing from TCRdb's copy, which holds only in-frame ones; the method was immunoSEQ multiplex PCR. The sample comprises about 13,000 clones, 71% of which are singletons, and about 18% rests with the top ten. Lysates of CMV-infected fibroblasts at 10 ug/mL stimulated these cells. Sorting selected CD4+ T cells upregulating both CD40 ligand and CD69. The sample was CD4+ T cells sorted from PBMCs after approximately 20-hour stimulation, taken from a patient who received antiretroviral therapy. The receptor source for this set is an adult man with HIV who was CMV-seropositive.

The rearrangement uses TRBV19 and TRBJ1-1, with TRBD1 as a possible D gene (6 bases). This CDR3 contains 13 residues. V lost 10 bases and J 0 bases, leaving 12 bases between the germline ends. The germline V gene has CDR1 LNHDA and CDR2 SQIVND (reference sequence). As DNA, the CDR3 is TGTGCCACCGCCGGGACACTGAACACTGAAGCTTTCTTT. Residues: CATAGTLNTEAFF.

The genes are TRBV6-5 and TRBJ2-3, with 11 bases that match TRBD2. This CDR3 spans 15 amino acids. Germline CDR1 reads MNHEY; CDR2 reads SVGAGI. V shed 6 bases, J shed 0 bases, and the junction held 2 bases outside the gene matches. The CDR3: CASSGLAGSTDTQYF. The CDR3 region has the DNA TGTGCCAGCAGCGGACTAGCGGGTAGCACAGATACGCAGTATTTT.

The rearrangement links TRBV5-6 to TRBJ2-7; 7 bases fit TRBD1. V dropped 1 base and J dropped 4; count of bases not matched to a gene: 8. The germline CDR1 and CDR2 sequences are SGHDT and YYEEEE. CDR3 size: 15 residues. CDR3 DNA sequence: TGTGCCAGCAGCTTGAGGGGGCTACCCCTATACGAGCAGTACTTC. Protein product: CASSLRGLPLYEQYF.

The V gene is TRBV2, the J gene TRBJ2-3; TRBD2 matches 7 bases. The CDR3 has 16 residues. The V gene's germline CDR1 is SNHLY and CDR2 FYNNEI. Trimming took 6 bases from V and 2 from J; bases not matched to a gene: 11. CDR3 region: CASSKGAGEYTDTQYF. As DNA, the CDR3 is TGTGCCAGCAGCAAAGGCGCGGGAGAATACACAGATACGCAGTATTTT.

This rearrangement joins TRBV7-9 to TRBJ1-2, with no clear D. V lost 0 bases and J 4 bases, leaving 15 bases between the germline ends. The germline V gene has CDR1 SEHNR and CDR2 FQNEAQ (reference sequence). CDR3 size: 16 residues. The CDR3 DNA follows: TGTGCCAGCAGCTTAGCGCAAACAGTAAGGTTCTATGGCTACACCTTC. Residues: CASSLAQTVRFYGYTF.

CDR3 nucleotide sequence: TGTGCCAGCCAGCCCAGGACCCTCAACTTTATGAACACTGAAGCTTTCTTT. Translating gives CASQPRTLNFMNTEAFF. This chain links TRBV27 with TRBJ1-1; no firm D call. The CDR3 runs 17 residues. The V end was cut by 8 bases, the J end by 0 bases, with 22 bases between. Germline CDR1 and CDR2: MNHEY and SMNVEV (reference sequence).

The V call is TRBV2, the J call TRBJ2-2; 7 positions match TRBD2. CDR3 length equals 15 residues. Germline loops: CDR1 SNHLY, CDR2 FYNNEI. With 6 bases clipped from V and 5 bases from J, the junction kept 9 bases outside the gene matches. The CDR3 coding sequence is TGTGCCAGCAGAGCGGGGCAATTTAGAACCGGGGAGCTGTTTTTT. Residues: CASRAGQFRTGELFF.

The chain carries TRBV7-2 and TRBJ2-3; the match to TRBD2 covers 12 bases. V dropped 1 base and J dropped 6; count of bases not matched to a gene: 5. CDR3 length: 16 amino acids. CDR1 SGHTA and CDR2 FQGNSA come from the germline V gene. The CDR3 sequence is CASSLGSSGGADTQYF. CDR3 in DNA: TGTGCCAGCAGCTTAGGTTCTAGCGGGGGGGCCGATACGCAGTATTTT.

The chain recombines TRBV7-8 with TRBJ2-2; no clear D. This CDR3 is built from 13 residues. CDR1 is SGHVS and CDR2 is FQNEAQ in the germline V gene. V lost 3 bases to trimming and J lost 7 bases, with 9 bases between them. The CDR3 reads CASSFSGSGELFF. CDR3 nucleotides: TGTGCCAGCAGCTTTTCAGGCAGCGGGGAGCTGTTTTTT.

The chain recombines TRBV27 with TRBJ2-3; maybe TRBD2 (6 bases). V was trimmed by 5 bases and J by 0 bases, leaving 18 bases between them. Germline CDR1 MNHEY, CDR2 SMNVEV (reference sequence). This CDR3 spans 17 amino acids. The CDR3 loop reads CASSPGWGVGSTDTQYF. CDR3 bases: TGTGCCAGCAGTCCCGGGTGGGGGGTTGGGAGCACAGATACGCAGTATTTT.

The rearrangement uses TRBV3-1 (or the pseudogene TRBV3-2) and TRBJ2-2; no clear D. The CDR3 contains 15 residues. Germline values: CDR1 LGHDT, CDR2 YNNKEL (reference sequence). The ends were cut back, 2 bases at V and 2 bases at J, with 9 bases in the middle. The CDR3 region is CASSQQALNTGELFF. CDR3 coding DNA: TGTGCCAGCAGCCAACAGGCACTAAACACCGGGGAGCTGTTTTTT.

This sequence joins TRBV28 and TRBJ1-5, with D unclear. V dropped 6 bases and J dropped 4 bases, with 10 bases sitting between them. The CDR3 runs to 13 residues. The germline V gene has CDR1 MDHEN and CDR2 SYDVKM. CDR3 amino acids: CASRSTGNQPQHF. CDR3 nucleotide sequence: TGTGCCAGCAGATCGACGGGGAATCAGCCCCAGCATTTT.

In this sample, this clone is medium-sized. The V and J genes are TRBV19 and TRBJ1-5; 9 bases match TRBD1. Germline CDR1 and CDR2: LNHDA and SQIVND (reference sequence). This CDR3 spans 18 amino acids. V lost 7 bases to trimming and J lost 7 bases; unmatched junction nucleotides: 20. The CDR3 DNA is TGTGCCAGTACCTCACCTCGGGGGACAGGGCGACGTGGACAGCCCCAGCATTTT. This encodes CASTSPRGTGRRGQPQHF. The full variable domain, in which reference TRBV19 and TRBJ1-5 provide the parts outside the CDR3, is DGGITQSPKYLFRKEGQNVTLSCEQNLNHDAMYWYRQDPGQGLRLIYYSQIVNDFQKGDIAEGYSVSREKKESFPLTVTSAQKNPTAFYLCASTSPRGTGRRGQPQHFGDGTRLSIL.

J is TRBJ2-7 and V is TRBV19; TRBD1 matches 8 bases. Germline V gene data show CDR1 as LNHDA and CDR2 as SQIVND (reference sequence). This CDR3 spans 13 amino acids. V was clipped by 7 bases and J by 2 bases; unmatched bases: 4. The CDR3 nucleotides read TGTGCCAGTACCCGGACAGGGACCTACGAGCAGTACTTC. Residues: CASTRTGTYEQYF.

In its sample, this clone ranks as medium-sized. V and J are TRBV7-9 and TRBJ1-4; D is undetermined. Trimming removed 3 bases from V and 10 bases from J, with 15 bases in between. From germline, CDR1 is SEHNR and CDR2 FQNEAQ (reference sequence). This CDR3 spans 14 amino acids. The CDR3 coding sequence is TGTGCCAGCAGCTTGAGCGCAGTTTTCGGAAAACTGTTTTTT. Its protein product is CASSLSAVFGKLFF.

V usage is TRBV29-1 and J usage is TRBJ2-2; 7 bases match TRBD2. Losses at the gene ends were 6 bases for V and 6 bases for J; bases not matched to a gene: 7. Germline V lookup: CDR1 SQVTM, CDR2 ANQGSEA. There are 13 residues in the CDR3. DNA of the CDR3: TGCAGCGTAGAACCAAGCGGGGCCGGGGAGCTGTTTTTT. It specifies CSVEPSGAGELFF.

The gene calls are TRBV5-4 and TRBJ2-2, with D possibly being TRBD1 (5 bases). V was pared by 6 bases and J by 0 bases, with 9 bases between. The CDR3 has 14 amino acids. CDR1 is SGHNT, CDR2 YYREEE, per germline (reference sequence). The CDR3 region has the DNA TGTGCCAGCACGACAGTAACGAACACCGGGGAGCTGTTTTTT. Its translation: CASTTVTNTGELFF.

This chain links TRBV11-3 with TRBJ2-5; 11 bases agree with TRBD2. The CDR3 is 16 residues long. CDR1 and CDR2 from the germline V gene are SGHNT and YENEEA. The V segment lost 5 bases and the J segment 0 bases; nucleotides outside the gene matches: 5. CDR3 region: CASSPGTSGNQETQYF. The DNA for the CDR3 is TGTGCCAGCAGCCCCGGGACTAGCGGTAACCAAGAGACCCAGTACTTC.

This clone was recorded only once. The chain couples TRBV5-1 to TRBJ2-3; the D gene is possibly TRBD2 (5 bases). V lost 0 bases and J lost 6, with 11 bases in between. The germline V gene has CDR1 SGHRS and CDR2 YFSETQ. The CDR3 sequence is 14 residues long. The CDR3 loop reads CASSLGAGGDTQYF. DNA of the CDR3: TGCGCCAGCAGCTTGGGGGCGGGTGGCGATACGCAGTATTTT.

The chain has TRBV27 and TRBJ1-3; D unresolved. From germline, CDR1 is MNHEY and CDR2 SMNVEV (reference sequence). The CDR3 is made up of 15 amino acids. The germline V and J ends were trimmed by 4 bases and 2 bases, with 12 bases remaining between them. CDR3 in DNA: TGTGCCAGCAGTTCACCGGACGGCCCTGGAAACACCATATATTTT. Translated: CASSSPDGPGNTIYF.

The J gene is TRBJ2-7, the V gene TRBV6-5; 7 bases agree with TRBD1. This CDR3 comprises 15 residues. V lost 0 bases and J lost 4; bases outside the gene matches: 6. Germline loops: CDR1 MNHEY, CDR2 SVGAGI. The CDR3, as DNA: TGTGCCAGCAGTTACTCTAGGACAGGAGTATACGAGCAGTACTTC. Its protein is CASSYSRTGVYEQYF.

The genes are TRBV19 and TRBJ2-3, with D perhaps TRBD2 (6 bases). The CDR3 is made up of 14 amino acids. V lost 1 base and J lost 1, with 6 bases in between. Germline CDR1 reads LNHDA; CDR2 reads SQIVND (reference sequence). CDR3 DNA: TGTGCCAGTAGTATAGCGGGGGGCACAGATACGCAGTATTTT. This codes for CASSIAGGTDTQYF. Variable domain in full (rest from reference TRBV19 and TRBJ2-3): DGGITQSPKYLFRKEGQNVTLSCEQNLNHDAMYWYRQDPGQGLRLIYYSQIVNDFQKGDIAEGYSVSREKKESFPLTVTSAQKNPTAFYLCASSIAGGTDTQYFGPGTRLTVL.

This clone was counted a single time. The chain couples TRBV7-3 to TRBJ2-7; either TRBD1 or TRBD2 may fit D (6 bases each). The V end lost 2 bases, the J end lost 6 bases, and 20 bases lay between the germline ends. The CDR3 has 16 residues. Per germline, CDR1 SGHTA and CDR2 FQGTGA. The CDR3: CASSLDSLQGRSEQYF. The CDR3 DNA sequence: TGTGCCAGCAGCTTAGATTCTTTGCAGGGGAGGAGCGAGCAGTACTTC.

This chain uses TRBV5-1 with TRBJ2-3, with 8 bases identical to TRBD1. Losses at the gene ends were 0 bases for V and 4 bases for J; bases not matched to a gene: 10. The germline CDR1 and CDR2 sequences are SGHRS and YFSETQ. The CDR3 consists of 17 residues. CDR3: CASSLAPGQGGADTQYF. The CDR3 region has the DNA TGCGCCAGCAGCTTGGCCCCCGGACAGGGAGGCGCAGATACGCAGTATTTT. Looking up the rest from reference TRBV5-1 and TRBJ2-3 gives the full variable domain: KAGVTQTPRYLIKTRGQQVTLSCSPISGHRSVSWYQQTPGQGLQFLFEYFSETQRNKGNFPGRFSGRQFSNSRSEMNVSTLELGDSALYLCASSLAPGQGGADTQYFGPGTRLTVL.

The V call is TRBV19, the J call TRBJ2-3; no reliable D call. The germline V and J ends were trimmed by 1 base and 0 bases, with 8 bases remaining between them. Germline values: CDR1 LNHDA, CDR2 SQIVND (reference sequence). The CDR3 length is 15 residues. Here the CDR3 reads CASSIGQLSTDTQYF. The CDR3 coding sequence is TGTGCCAGTAGTATAGGGCAGTTAAGCACAGATACGCAGTATTTT.